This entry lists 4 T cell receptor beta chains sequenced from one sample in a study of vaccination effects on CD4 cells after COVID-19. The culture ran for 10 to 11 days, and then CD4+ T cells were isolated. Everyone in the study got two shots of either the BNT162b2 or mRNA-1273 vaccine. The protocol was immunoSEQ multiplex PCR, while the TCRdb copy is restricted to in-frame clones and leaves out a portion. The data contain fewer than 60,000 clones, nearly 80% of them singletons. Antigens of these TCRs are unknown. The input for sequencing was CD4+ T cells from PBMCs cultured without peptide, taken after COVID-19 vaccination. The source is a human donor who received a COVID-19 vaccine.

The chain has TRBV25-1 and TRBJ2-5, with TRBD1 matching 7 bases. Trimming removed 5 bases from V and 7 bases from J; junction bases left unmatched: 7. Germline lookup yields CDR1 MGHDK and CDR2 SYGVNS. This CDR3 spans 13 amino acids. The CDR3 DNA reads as TGTGCCAGCAGTACGGGACAGCATGGGACCCAGTACTTC. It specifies CASSTGQHGTQYF.

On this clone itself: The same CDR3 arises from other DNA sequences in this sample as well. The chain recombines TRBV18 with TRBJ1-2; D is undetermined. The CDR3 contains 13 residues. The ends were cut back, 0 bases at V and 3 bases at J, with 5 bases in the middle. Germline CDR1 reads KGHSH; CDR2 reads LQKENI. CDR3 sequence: CASSPPGDYGYTF. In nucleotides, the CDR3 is TGTGCCAGCTCACCACCGGGCGACTATGGCTACACCTTC.

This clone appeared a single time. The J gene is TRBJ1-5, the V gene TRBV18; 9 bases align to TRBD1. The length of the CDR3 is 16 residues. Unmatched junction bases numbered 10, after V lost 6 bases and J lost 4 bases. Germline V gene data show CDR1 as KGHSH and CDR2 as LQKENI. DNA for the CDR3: TGTGCCAGCTCCCTTTCCGGGACAGGGACAAATCAGCCCCAGCATTTT. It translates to CASSLSGTGTNQPQHF.

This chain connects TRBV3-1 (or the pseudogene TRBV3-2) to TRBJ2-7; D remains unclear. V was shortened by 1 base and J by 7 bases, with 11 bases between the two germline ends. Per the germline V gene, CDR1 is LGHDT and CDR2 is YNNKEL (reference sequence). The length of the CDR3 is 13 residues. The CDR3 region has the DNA TGTGCCAGCAGCCAAGCGGGCCTCTTTGAGCAGTACTTC. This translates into CASSQAGLFEQYF.